This entry concerns a single T cell receptor (beta chain). The sample is drawn from a study of PD-1 blockade in classical Hodgkin lymphoma. Time point: cycle 4 day 1 (C4D1), after about 6 weeks of nivolumab. Following autologous stem cell transplantation, relapse occurred in every patient, and exposure to brentuximab vedotin varied. Purification of CD4+ T cells from thawed PBMCs was achieved by magnetic negative selection. Germline V gene sequence: CDR1 MNHNS, CDR2 SASEGT. This CDR3 contains 13 residues. The ends were cut back, 1 base at V and 3 bases at J, with 7 bases in the middle. Sequenced by immunoSEQ multiplex PCR; TCRdb stores in-frame clones only, minus some. The sample has some 19,000 clones, around 79% seen once.

The chain carries TRBV6-1 and TRBJ2-7; D possibly corresponds to TRBD1 (5 bases). The sequence derives from a human donor with classical Hodgkin lymphoma. Sample: CD4+ T cells from blood, taken before the fourth cycle of nivolumab. The CDR3 is CASSEDRSYEQYV. The CDR3, as DNA: TGTGCCAGCAGTGAAGACAGGAGCTACGAGCAGTACGTC.